This T cell receptor beta chain was recorded in a study of cytomegalovirus exposure and HLA in healthy donors. Study-level findings and limits: By HLA locus, TCR association rates varied in a later analysis, with DRB1 showing the most and HLA-C the fewest. In a later analysis, at a false discovery rate of 0.05, 16,951 TCR beta sequences matched HLA alleles. In a later analysis, a missense DCLRE1C variant was linked to TCR beta V- and J-gene trimming. Per published accounts, TCR beta sequences correctly predicted the HLA-A and HLA-B alleles of most subjects.

Concerning this clone: Its target is unknown.

In the PCR, 60 Vbeta and 13 Jbeta primers were used. Sequencing used immunoSEQ multiplex PCR; TCRdb keeps in-frame clones, though not all of them. The sample lists 85,000 to 120,000 clones; 70% to 75% were seen once. The sample was PBMCs. The receptor was isolated from a female donor in good health and CMV-seronegative.

CDR3 region: CASSPQTLNTEAFF. The CDR3 nucleotides are TGTGCCAGCAGCCCCCAGACACTGAACACTGAAGCTTTCTTT. The chain joins TRBV9 to TRBJ1-1; D is unresolved. The germline V gene has CDR1 SGDLS and CDR2 YYNGEE. This CDR3 has 14 amino acids. Trimming took off 4 bases at V and 0 bases at J, with 10 bases between the two ends. Supplemented by reference TRBV9 and TRBJ1-1, the full variable domain reads DSGVTQTPKHLITATGQRVTLRCSPRSGDLSVYWYQQSLDQGLQFLIQYYNGEERAKGNILERFSAQQFPDLHSELNLSSLELGDSALYFCASSPQTLNTEAFFGQGTRLTVV.